This T cell receptor beta chain was sequenced for a study of graft-versus-host responses after intestinal transplantation. Turning to the study itself: Transplants given to recipients were multivisceral, liver-intestinal, or isolated intestinal. Whole-study findings and limits: Peak levels of circulating GvH clones tracked with early post-transplant HvG declines.

A remark on this clone: The antigen is unknown.

V shed 3 bases and J shed 2 bases, with 13 bases lying between them. CDR3 length: 15 amino acids. Germline V gene sequence: CDR1 KGHSH, CDR2 LQKENI. Graft tissue was processed to release intraepithelial and lamina propria lymphocytes. Some clones are missing from TCRdb's copy, which holds only in-frame ones; the method was immunoSEQ multiplex PCR. The sample lists approximately 14,000 clones; just under 70% were seen once. This clonotype was obtained from a human patient who received an intestinal transplant, so some T cells may come from the graft donor. The V gene is TRBV18, the J gene TRBJ1-1; no clear D. This sample comprised ileum tissue, obtained around 690 days after intestinal transplantation. The CDR3 protein is CASSPVSLSNTEAFF. CDR3 DNA sequence: TGTGCCAGCTCACCCGTTTCCCTCTCTAACACTGAAGCTTTCTTT.